This passage covers 26 T cell receptor beta chains from one sample sequenced in a study of a mutant IDH1 vaccine in newly diagnosed glioma (dated by TCRdb to the early 2020s). Their cognate antigens are unknown. Library prep was done by the immunoSEQ multiplex PCR assay. TCRdb re-hosts the immuneACCESS table, in-frame sequences only. Its copies lack some clones; in the studies checked, an unresolved V gene accounts for under half of them, and the cause for the rest is not known. The sample records 45,000 to 65,000 clones, 91% of which are singletons. The ten largest make up under 2.5% of the sample. The sample's time point label is to be understood as: week 11, during vaccination. Each vaccine dose was 300 ug of a 20-mer mutant IDH1 peptide in Montanide, given subcutaneously with topical imiquimod. Sequenced material: PBMCs, taken from a glioma patient whose treatment included an IDH1 peptide vaccine. The source of these receptors is a man between 45 and 60 years old with glioma.

CDR3 coding DNA: TGCAGCGTCCGGGACAGGGTGTTCGAGCAGTACTTC. Translated, it gives CSVRDRVFEQYF. This sequence joins TRBV29-1 and TRBJ2-5; TRBD1 agrees at 9 bases. The J call may be in error: the DNA end matches TRBJ2-7 better. The V gene's germline CDR1 is SQVTM and CDR2 ANQGSEA. The CDR3 sequence is 12 residues long.

The chain employs TRBV5-4 and TRBJ2-3; D unresolved. The CDR3 contains 11 residues. Trimming cost V 1 base and J 6 bases, with 3 bases left between them. The germline gives CDR1 SGHNT, CDR2 YYREEE (reference sequence). CDR3 sequence: CASSLYDTQYF. The CDR3 DNA reads as TGTGCCAGCAGCTTGTACGATACGCAGTATTTT.

The chain combines TRBV18 with TRBJ1-1, with TRBD1 identical over 7 bases. Trimming took 3 bases from V and 2 from J; bases not matched to a gene: 12. Looked up from germline, CDR1 is KGHSH and CDR2 is LQKENI. The CDR3 covers 17 residues. The CDR3 DNA is TGTGCCAGCTCACCCAGAACCTGGAGGGGGCCCAACACTGAAGCTTTCTTT. Translated: CASSPRTWRGPNTEAFF.

Details on this clone: One end of the junction varies from germline; a read error may be responsible. The V and J genes are TRBV15 and TRBJ1-2; 7 bases line up with TRBD1. Germline CDR1 reads LNHNV; CDR2 reads YYDKDF (reference sequence). This CDR3 has 16 amino acids. CDR3 coding DNA: TGTGCCACCAGTAGAGAGGAGGGCAGGGGGAACTATGGCTACACCTTC. Translated: CATSREEGRGNYGYTF.

The chain combines TRBV18 with TRBJ1-5, with D possibly TRBD1 on 5 matching bases. Deletions cut 2 bases from V and 4 bases from J, with 9 bases between. Per the germline V gene, CDR1 is KGHSH and CDR2 is LQKENI. CDR3 length: 14 amino acids. DNA of the CDR3: TGTGCCAGCTCACCAGCCGGGGGTAATCAGCCCCAGCATTTT. Amino acid sequence: CASSPAGGNQPQHF.

This chain joins TRBV2 and TRBJ2-7; D is unclear. The CDR3 covers 13 residues. Per the germline V gene, CDR1 is SNHLY and CDR2 is FYNNEI. V shed 7 bases and J shed 0 bases, with 10 bases lying between them. The CDR3 DNA sequence: TGTGCCAGCAAGGCCCCGGGCTCCTACGAGCAGTACTTC. Translation gives CASKAPGSYEQYF.

The chain recombines TRBV7-8 with TRBJ1-2; 10 bases fit TRBD1. The CDR3 spans 15 residues. Germline V gives CDR1 SGHVS, CDR2 FQNEAQ. V was pared by 5 bases and J by 5 bases, with 8 bases of the junction left unmatched. CDR3 loop: CASSPGTGVLYGYTF. DNA of the CDR3: TGTGCCAGCAGCCCCGGGACAGGGGTGTTATATGGCTACACCTTC.

V is TRBV5-1 and J is TRBJ2-7, with TRBD2 matching 13 bases. Germline V gives CDR1 SGHRS, CDR2 YFSETQ. The CDR3 is 17 amino acids. The trim removed 4 bases at V and 6 bases at J, leaving 13 bases unmatched. In DNA, the CDR3 is TGCGCCAGCAGCGCAAGAACTAGCGGGAGGGCCGAACGCGAGCAGTACTTC. It translates to CASSARTSGRAEREQYF. Looking up the rest from reference TRBV5-1 and TRBJ2-7 gives the full variable domain: KAGVTQTPRYLIKTRGQQVTLSCSPISGHRSVSWYQQTPGQGLQFLFEYFSETQRNKGNFPGRFSGRQFSNSRSEMNVSTLELGDSALYLCASSARTSGRAEREQYFGPGTRLTVT.

The chain employs TRBV5-4 and TRBJ2-3; D is perhaps TRBD2 (6 bases). V shed 0 bases and J shed 2 bases, with 13 bases lying between them. This CDR3 has 16 residues. The germline V gene has CDR1 SGHNT and CDR2 YYREEE (reference sequence). The CDR3 reads CASSLGTTSFTDTQYF. CDR3 DNA: TGTGCCAGCAGCTTGGGGACTACCTCTTTCACAGATACGCAGTATTTT.

The V call is TRBV14, the J call TRBJ1-2, with TRBD1 identical over 9 bases. CDR1 and CDR2 (germline): SGHDN, FVKESK. The V and J ends lost 1 base and 6 bases, in that order; junction bases with no gene match: 9. This CDR3 is built from 16 residues. CDR3 coding DNA: TGTGCCAGCAGCCAAGGCCCCGGGACAGGGTATGATGGCTACACCTTC. This codes for CASSQGPGTGYDGYTF.

This clone has a single count. The rearrangement links TRBV21-1 to TRBJ1-5; the table names TRBD1, a call not compared with the DNA. TRBV21-1 counts as a pseudogene. The CDR3 has 14 amino acids. CDR3 bases: TGTGCCAGGTGGACAGGGGCGAGCAATCAGCCCCAGCATTTT. Translating gives CARWTGASNQPQHF.

Only one count was recorded for this clone. This chain uses TRBV29-1 with TRBJ2-5; D ambiguous. V was trimmed by 7 bases and J by 4 bases, leaving 10 bases between them. The CDR3 runs 11 residues. In germline, CDR1 is SQVTM, CDR2 ANQGSEA. The CDR3 reads CSGVLTETQYF. The DNA for the CDR3 is TGCAGCGGGGTCCTCACAGAGACCCAGTACTTC.

In DNA form, the CDR3 reads TGCAGCGTTGATCTGGGGGCGGACACTGAAGCTTTCTTT. Amino acid sequence: CSVDLGADTEAFF. The V gene is TRBV29-1, the J gene TRBJ1-1; weak D call: TRBD1 (6 bases). Germline V lookup: CDR1 SQVTM, CDR2 ANQGSEA. V lost 3 bases to trimming and J lost 3 bases, with 11 bases between them. CDR3 size: 13 residues.

This chain joins TRBV19 and TRBJ2-3; a possible D gene is TRBD2 (6 bases). The CDR3 is 14 amino acids. V lost 7 bases to trimming and J lost 1 base, with 12 bases between them. Germline lookup yields CDR1 LNHDA and CDR2 SQIVND (reference sequence). CDR3 in amino acids: CASIGGPGTDTQYF. In nucleotides, the CDR3 is TGTGCCAGTATTGGAGGGCCAGGCACAGATACGCAGTATTTT.

As concerns this clone: An end of the junction does not agree with germline; a read error may underlie this. The CDR3 spells CSGRYTDTQYF. CDR3 coding DNA: TGCAGTGGTAGATACACAGATACGCAGTATTTT. The chain combines TRBV20-1 with TRBJ2-3, with D uncertain. This CDR3 spans 11 amino acids. Germline V lookup: CDR1 DFQATT, CDR2 SNEGSKA (reference sequence).

This chain joins TRBV7-8 and TRBJ2-3; 7 bases agree with TRBD2. The CDR3 loop spans 15 amino acids. V lost 2 bases to trimming and J lost 6 bases; unmatched junction nucleotides: 8. From germline, CDR1 is SGHVS and CDR2 FQNEAQ. The chain's CDR3 is CASSLLGGSRDTQYF. The CDR3 DNA reads TGTGCCAGCAGCTTACTAGGCGGGAGTCGTGATACGCAGTATTTT.

This clone has more than one count but fewer than ten. This chain uses TRBV6-1 with TRBJ2-7; D is ambiguous. Germline V gives CDR1 MNHNS, CDR2 SASEGT. Trimming removed 4 bases at V and 3 bases at J, with 13 bases between. CDR3 length: 14 residues. CDR3 amino acids: CASSGPPAYYEQYF. The CDR3, as DNA: TGTGCCAGCAGTGGTCCTCCCGCCTACTACGAGCAGTACTTC.

The V gene is TRBV4-2, the J gene TRBJ1-2; weak D call: TRBD1 (5 bases). The CDR3 loop spans 15 amino acids. V lost 0 bases to trimming and J lost 4 bases, with 12 bases between them. Germline CDR1 LGHNA, CDR2 YNFKEQ. In DNA form, the CDR3 reads TGTGCCAGCAGCCAAGATCAGGACAAGTCCTATGGCTACACCTTC. Amino acid sequence: CASSQDQDKSYGYTF.

The table lists this clone with a count of one. The chain joins TRBV5-1 to TRBJ1-2, with D perhaps TRBD1 (6 bases). The germline V gene has CDR1 SGHRS and CDR2 YFSETQ. V dropped 1 base and J dropped 2 bases, with 12 bases sitting between them. CDR3 length: 15 amino acids. This CDR3 is CASSLSTGSNYGYTF. As DNA, the CDR3 is TGCGCCAGCAGCTTGAGTACAGGGTCGAACTATGGCTACACCTTC. Using reference TRBV5-1 and TRBJ1-2 for the parts outside the CDR3, the full variable domain is KAGVTQTPRYLIKTRGQQVTLSCSPISGHRSVSWYQQTPGQGLQFLFEYFSETQRNKGNFPGRFSGRQFSNSRSEMNVSTLELGDSALYLCASSLSTGSNYGYTFGSGTRLTVV.

This chain links TRBV6-5 with TRBJ2-7; TRBD1 might be the D (6 bases). The CDR3 consists of 14 residues. V dropped 1 base and J dropped 5 bases, with 12 bases sitting between them. CDR1 is MNHEY, CDR2 SVGAGI, per germline. Written as DNA, the CDR3 is TGTGCCAGCAGTTACTACCAACAGGGAAACGAGCAGTACTTC. Residues: CASSYYQQGNEQYF.

The gene calls are TRBV9 and TRBJ1-2; no firm D call. Germline V gene lookup returns CDR1 SGDLS and CDR2 YYNGEE. V lost 1 base, J lost 0 bases, and 4 bases lay in between. The CDR3 is made up of 13 amino acids. CDR3 in DNA: TGTGCCAGCAGCGTATTTGCTAACTATGGCTACACCTTC. It codes for CASSVFANYGYTF.

This chain links TRBV10-3 with TRBJ2-3; D remains unclear. The CDR3 is made up of 11 amino acids. Per the germline V gene, CDR1 is ENHRY and CDR2 is SYGVKD. V lost 4 bases and J lost 6, with 5 bases in between. CDR3 coding DNA: TGTGCCATCAGTGTCGGGGATACGCAGTATTTT. The encoded protein is CAISVGDTQYF.

This chain links TRBV5-1 with TRBJ1-2, with 7 bases fitting TRBD1. Germline loops: CDR1 SGHRS, CDR2 YFSETQ. This CDR3 comprises 14 residues. Losses at the gene ends were 4 bases for V and 6 bases for J; bases not matched to a gene: 9. This CDR3 reads CASSRTEGAHGYTF. CDR3 bases: TGCGCCAGCAGCAGAACTGAGGGGGCCCATGGCTACACCTTC.

This clone turned up a few times. This chain joins TRBV30 and TRBJ1-1, with D hard to call. Deletions cut 0 bases from V and 11 bases from J, with 13 bases between. Per germline, CDR1 GTSNPN and CDR2 SVGIG (reference sequence). The CDR3 runs to 12 residues. CDR3 in amino acids: CAWSVLSKRAFF. The CDR3 DNA reads as TGTGCCTGGAGTGTACTTTCGAAAAGGGCTTTCTTT.

The rearrangement uses TRBV6-1 and TRBJ2-2; TRBD2 matches at 10 bases. The CDR3 totals 18 residues. Trimming at V came to 4 bases and at J to 6 bases, leaving 14 bases not matched to a gene. The germline V gene has CDR1 MNHNS and CDR2 SASEGT. This chain's CDR3 is CASSGQRGAGGPAGELFF. The CDR3 bases are TGTGCCAGCAGTGGGCAGAGGGGAGCGGGGGGGCCTGCCGGGGAGCTGTTTTTT.

CDR3 in DNA: TGCGCCAGCAGCTTGGGCCCCCGGACAGGGTCGGGTTCACCCCTCCACTTT. Translation gives CASSLGPRTGSGSPLHF. The V gene is TRBV5-1, the J gene TRBJ1-6; TRBD1 aligns across 8 bases. V was pared by 0 bases and J by 9 bases, with 11 bases of the junction left unmatched. Germline V lookup: CDR1 SGHRS, CDR2 YFSETQ. The CDR3 loop spans 17 amino acids.